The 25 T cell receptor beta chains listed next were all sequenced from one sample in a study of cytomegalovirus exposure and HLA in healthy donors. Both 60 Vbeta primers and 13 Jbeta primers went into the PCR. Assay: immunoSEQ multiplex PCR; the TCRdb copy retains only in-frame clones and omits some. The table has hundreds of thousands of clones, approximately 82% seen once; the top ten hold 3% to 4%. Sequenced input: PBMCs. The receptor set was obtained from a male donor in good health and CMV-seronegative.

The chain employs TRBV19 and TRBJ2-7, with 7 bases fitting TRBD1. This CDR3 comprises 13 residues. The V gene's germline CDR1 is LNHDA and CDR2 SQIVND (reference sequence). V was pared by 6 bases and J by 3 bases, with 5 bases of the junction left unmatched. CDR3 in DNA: TGTGCCAGTAGCGGACAGGCATACTACGAGCAGTACTTC. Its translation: CASSGQAYYEQYF.

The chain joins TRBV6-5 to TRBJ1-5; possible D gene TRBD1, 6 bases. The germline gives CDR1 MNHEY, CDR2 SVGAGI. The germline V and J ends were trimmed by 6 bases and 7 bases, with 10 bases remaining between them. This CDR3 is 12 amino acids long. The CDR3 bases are TGTGCCAGCAGAGGGGGTGGACAGCCCCAGCATTTT. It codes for CASRGGGQPQHF.

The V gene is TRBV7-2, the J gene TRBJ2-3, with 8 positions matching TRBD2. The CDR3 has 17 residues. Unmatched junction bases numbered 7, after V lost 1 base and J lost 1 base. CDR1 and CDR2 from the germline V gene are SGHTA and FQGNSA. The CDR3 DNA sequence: TGTGCCAGCAGCTTAGGTAGCGGGGCCGCGGGCACAGATACGCAGTATTTT. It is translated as CASSLGSGAAGTDTQYF.

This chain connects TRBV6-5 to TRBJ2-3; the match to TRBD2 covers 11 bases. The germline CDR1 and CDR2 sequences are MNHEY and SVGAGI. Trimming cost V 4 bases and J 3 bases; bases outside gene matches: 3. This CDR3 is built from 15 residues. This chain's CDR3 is CASSSGLAVTDTQYF. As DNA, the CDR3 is TGTGCCAGCAGTTCGGGACTAGCGGTTACAGATACGCAGTATTTT.

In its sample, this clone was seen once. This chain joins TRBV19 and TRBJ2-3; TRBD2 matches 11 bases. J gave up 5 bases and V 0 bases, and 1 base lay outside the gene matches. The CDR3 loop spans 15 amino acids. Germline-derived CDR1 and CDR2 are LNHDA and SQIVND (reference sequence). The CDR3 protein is CASSIEGTSGDTQYF. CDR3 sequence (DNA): TGTGCCAGTAGTATAGAGGGGACTAGCGGAGATACGCAGTATTTT.

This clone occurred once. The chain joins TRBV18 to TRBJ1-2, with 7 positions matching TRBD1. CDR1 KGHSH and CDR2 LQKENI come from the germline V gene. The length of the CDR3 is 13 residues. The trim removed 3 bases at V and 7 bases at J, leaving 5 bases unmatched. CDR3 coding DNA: TGTGCCAGCTCACCGCGGGACAGCGGTGGCTACACCTTC. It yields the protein CASSPRDSGGYTF.

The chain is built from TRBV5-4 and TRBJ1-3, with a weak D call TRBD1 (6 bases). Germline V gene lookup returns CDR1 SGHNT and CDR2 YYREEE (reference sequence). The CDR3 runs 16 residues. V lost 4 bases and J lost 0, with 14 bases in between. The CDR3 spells CASSGPTGHSGNTIYF. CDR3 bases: TGTGCCAGCAGCGGGCCGACAGGACACTCTGGAAACACCATATATTTT.

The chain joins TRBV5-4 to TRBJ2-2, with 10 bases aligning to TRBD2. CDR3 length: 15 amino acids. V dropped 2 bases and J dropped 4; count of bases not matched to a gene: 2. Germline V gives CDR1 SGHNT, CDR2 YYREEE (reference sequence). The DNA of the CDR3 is TGTGCCAGCAGCTTAGTAGCGGGAGGCACCGGGGAGCTGTTTTTT. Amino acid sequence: CASSLVAGGTGELFF.

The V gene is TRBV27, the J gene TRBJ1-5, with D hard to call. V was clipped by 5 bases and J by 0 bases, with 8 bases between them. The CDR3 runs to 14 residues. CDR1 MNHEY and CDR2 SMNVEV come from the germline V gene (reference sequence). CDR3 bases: TGTGCCAGCAGTGTGACATATAGCAATCAGCCCCAGCATTTT. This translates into CASSVTYSNQPQHF.

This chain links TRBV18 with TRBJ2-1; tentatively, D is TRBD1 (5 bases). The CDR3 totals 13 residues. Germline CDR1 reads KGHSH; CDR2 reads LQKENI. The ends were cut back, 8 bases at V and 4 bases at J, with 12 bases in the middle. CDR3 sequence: CASGATTYNEQFF. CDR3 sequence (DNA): TGTGCCAGCGGGGCTACAACTTACAATGAGCAGTTCTTC.

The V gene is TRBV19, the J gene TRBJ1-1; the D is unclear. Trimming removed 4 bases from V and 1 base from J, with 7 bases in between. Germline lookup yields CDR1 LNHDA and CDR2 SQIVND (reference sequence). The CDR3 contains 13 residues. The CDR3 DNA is TGTGCCAGTAGTAACAGAACGAACACTGAAGCTTTCTTT. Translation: CASSNRTNTEAFF.

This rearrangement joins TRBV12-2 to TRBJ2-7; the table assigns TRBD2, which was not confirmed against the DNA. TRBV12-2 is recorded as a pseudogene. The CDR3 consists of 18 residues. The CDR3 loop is CASRLKGLAGGFTYEQYF. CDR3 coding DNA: TGTGCAAGTCGCTTAAAGGGACTAGCGGGAGGGTTCACCTACGAGCAGTACTTC.

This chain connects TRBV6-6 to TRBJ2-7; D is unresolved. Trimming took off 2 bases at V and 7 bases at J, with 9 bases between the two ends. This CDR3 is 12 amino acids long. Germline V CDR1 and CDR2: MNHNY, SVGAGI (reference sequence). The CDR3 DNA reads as TGTGCCAGCAGTTACCCGACCGGGGAGCAGTACTTC. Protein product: CASSYPTGEQYF.

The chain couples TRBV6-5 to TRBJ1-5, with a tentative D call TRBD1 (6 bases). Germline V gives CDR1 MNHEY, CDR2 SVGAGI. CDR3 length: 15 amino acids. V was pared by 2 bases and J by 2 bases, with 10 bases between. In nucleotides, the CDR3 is TGTGCCAGCAGTTACGGGGGCATTGGCAATCAGCCCCAGCATTTT. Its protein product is CASSYGGIGNQPQHF.

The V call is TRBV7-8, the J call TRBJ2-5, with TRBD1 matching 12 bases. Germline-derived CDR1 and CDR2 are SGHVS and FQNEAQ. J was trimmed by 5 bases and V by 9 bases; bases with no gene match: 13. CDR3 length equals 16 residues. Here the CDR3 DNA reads TGTGCCAGTCGGGGACAGGGGGCTGGGGTAATGGAGACCCAGTACTTC. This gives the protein CASRGQGAGVMETQYF.

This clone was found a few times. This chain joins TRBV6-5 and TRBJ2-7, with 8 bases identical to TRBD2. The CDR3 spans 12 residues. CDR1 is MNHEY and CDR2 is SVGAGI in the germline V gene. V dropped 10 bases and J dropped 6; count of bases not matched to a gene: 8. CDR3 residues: CATTVAGTEQYF. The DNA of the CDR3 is TGTGCCACCACCGTAGCGGGAACCGAGCAGTACTTC.

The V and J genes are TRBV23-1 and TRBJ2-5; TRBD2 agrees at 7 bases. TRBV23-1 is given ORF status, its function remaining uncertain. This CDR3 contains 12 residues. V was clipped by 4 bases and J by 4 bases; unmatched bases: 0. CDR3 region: CASSRGGETQYF. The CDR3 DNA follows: TGCGCCAGCAGTCGGGGGGGAGAGACCCAGTACTTC.

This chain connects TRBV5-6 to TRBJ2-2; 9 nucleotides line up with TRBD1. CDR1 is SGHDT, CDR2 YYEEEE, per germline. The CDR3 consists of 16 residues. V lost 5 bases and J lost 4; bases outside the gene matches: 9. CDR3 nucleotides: TGTGCCAGCAGTCGTCAACAGGGGGCGAGCACCGGGGAGCTGTTTTTT. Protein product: CASSRQQGASTGELFF.

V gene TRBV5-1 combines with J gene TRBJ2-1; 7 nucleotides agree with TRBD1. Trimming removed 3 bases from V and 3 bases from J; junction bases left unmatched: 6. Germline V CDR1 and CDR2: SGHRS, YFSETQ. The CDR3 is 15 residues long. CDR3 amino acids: CASSSQGRGYNEQFF. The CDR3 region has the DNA TGCGCCAGCAGCTCACAGGGGAGAGGCTACAATGAGCAGTTCTTC.

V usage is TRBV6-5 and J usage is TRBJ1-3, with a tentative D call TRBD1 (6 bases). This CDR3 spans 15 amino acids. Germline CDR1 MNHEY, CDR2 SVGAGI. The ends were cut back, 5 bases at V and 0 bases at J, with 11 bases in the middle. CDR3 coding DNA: TGTGCCAGCAGTAGAGGACAGCTCTCTGGAAACACCATATATTTT. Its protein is CASSRGQLSGNTIYF.

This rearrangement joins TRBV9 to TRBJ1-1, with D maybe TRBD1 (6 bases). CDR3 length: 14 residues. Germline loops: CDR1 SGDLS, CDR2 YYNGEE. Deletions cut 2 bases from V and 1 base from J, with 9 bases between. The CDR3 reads CASSVGQRNTEAFF. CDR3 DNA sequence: TGTGCCAGCAGCGTTGGACAGAGGAACACTGAAGCTTTCTTT.

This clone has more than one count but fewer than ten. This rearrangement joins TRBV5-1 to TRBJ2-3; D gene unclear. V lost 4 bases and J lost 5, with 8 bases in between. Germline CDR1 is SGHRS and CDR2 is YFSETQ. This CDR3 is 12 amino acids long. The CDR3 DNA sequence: TGCGCCAGCAGCATAGAGAAAGATACGCAGTATTTT. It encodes CASSIEKDTQYF.

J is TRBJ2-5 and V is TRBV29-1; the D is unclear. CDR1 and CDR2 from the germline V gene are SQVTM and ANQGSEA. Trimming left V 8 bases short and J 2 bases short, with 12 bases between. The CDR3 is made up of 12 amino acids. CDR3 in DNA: TGCAGCTCCCGGAGTGGTCAAGAGACCCAGTACTTC. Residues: CSSRSGQETQYF.

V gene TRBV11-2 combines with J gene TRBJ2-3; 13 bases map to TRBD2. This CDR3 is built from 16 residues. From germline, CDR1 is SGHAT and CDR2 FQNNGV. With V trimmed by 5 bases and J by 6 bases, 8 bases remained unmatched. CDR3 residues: CASSRGLAGAGDTQYF. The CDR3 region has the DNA TGTGCCAGCAGCCGCGGACTAGCGGGAGCCGGGGATACGCAGTATTTT.

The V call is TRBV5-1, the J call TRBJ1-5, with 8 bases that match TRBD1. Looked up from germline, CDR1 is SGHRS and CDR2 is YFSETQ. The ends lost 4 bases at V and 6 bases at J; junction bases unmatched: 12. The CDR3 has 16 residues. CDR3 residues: CASSPSGQGDGQPQHF. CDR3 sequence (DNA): TGCGCCAGCAGCCCCTCCGGACAGGGAGACGGTCAGCCCCAGCATTTT.